Listed here are 2 T cell receptor beta chains from one sample, sequenced in a study of graft-versus-host responses after intestinal transplantation. Assay: immunoSEQ multiplex PCR; the TCRdb copy retains only in-frame clones and omits some. The sample has 20,000 to 25,000 clones, 89% seen once; the top ten hold over 4%. Sequencing used PBMCs, obtained 65 to 70 days after intestinal transplantation. These TCRs come from a human patient who received an intestinal transplant, so some T cells may come from the graft donor.

This chain uses TRBV9 with TRBJ2-3, with 10 bases matching TRBD2. The V and J ends lost 0 bases and 5 bases, in that order; junction bases with no gene match: 6. In germline, CDR1 is SGDLS, CDR2 YYNGEE. This CDR3 contains 16 residues. CDR3 protein: CASSVAQRGGLDTQYF. CDR3 sequence (DNA): TGTGCCAGCAGCGTAGCCCAGCGGGGGGGCTTAGATACGCAGTATTTT.

The rearrangement joins TRBV2 to TRBJ2-5, with a tentative D call TRBD1 (6 bases). The V gene's germline CDR1 is SNHLY and CDR2 FYNNEI. The CDR3 length is 15 residues. V shed 6 bases and J shed 3 bases, with 17 bases lying between them. The CDR3 reads CASSAGQGIEETQYF. The CDR3 DNA is TGTGCCAGCAGCGCAGGTCAGGGGATCGAAGAGACCCAGTACTTC.